A single sample is the source of the 24 T cell receptor beta chains below, sequenced in a study of blood T cell repertoires in COVID-19. The table came from immunoSEQ multiplex PCR; TCRdb's copy has only in-frame clones and leaves some out. The data contain roughly 73,000 clones, 70% to 90% of them singletons. Sequencing was done on a sample of peripheral blood. These receptors all stem from a man between 65 and 79 years old with active or convalescent COVID-19.

This chain uses TRBV5-1 with TRBJ2-7; TRBD1 matches 9 bases. V trimming: 3 bases; J trimming: 2 bases; junction bases outside the gene matches: 3. Germline V gene data show CDR1 as SGHRS and CDR2 as YFSETQ. The CDR3 totals 14 residues. CDR3 DNA sequence: TGCGCCAGCAGCTACGGGACAGGGACCTACGAGCAGTACTTC. The encoded protein is CASSYGTGTYEQYF.

The chain employs TRBV30 and TRBJ2-5, with 7 bases aligning to TRBD1. The germline gives CDR1 GTSNPN, CDR2 SVGIG (reference sequence). CDR3 length equals 13 residues. V lost 1 base, J lost 4 bases, and 3 bases stayed unmatched. The CDR3 protein is CAWSGHRGETQYF. DNA for the CDR3: TGTGCCTGGAGTGGGCACAGGGGAGAGACCCAGTACTTC.

The chain uses TRBV19 and TRBJ1-2, with D possibly TRBD1 on 6 matching bases. V lost 7 bases and J 0 bases, leaving 18 bases between the germline ends. The CDR3 runs to 16 residues. Per the germline V gene, CDR1 is LNHDA and CDR2 is SQIVND (reference sequence). CDR3 amino acids: CASTQGQLFSNYGYTF. In DNA form, the CDR3 reads TGTGCCAGTACCCAAGGACAGCTGTTTTCTAACTATGGCTACACCTTC.

V usage is TRBV19 and J usage is TRBJ2-7; no definite D call. Trimming removed 3 bases from V and 0 bases from J, with 6 bases in between. Germline assignment: CDR1 LNHDA and CDR2 SQIVND (reference sequence). There are 13 residues in the CDR3. CDR3: CASSMSNSYEQYF. The CDR3 bases are TGTGCCAGTAGTATGAGTAACTCCTACGAGCAGTACTTC.

V gene TRBV5-1 combines with J gene TRBJ1-2, with 8 bases matching TRBD1. Losses at the gene ends were 4 bases for V and 3 bases for J; bases not matched to a gene: 2. The CDR3 is 13 residues long. Germline V CDR1 and CDR2: SGHRS, YFSETQ. The CDR3 nucleotides are TGCGCCAGCAGCGTGGACAGGGACTATGGCTACACCTTC. This sequence encodes CASSVDRDYGYTF.

This rearrangement joins TRBV7-2 to TRBJ1-6, with 9 bases lining up with TRBD1. The CDR3 totals 15 residues. The V and J ends lost 5 bases and 9 bases, in that order; junction bases with no gene match: 8. Germline values: CDR1 SGHTA, CDR2 FQGNSA. The DNA of the CDR3 is TGTGCCAGCAGCAGCCGGACAGGGGCGGGTTCACCCCTCCACTTT. It is translated as CASSSRTGAGSPLHF.

The J gene is TRBJ1-6, the V gene TRBV27; D uncertain. Trimming left V 2 bases short and J 9 bases short, with 14 bases between. CDR1 and CDR2 from the germline V gene are MNHEY and SMNVEV (reference sequence). The CDR3 has 15 amino acids. The CDR3 loop reads CASSLLERVASPLHF. CDR3 bases: TGTGCCAGCAGTTTACTGGAGAGGGTTGCTTCACCCCTCCACTTT.

V usage is TRBV6-5 and J usage is TRBJ1-1; no reliable D call. The CDR3 is 14 amino acids. Germline CDR1 and CDR2: MNHEY and SVGAGI. Between the trimmed V and J ends, which lost 1 base and 5 bases, there was a span of 11 bases. CDR3 region: CASSYFGLGTEAFF. The CDR3 bases are TGTGCCAGCAGTTACTTCGGCCTCGGGACTGAAGCTTTCTTT.

The chain links TRBV6-5 to TRBJ1-2; 11 positions match TRBD1. V lost 2 bases, J lost 6 bases, and 2 bases stayed unmatched. This CDR3 comprises 14 residues. The germline gives CDR1 MNHEY, CDR2 SVGAGI. The DNA of the CDR3 is TGTGCCAGCAGTTACCGGGACAGGGGGAATGGCTACACCTTC. Amino acids: CASSYRDRGNGYTF.

The genes are TRBV6-5 and TRBJ2-7; 11 bases line up with TRBD2. Trimming cost V 6 bases and J 2 bases; bases outside gene matches: 3. Looked up from germline, CDR1 is MNHEY and CDR2 is SVGAGI. The CDR3 loop spans 14 amino acids. CDR3 sequence: CASRTSGITYEQYF. The CDR3 nucleotides are TGTGCCAGCAGGACTAGCGGGATTACCTACGAGCAGTACTTC.

The rearrangement uses TRBV5-1 and TRBJ2-3; 13 nucleotides agree with TRBD2. Germline CDR1 and CDR2: SGHRS and YFSETQ. The CDR3 spans 16 residues. V shed 9 bases and J 3 bases; nucleotides not matched to a gene: 10. The CDR3 loop is CATPTSGRMSTDTQYF. CDR3 nucleotide sequence: TGCGCCACCCCGACTAGCGGGAGGATGTCAACAGATACGCAGTATTTT.

The V and J genes are TRBV5-5 and TRBJ1-5, with D perhaps matching TRBD1 (5 bases). Germline V gene data show CDR1 as SGHKS and CDR2 as YYEKEE (reference sequence). The CDR3 length is 15 residues. V shed 1 base and J shed 1 base, with 9 bases lying between them. This chain's CDR3 is CASSLLSGSNQPQHF. CDR3 bases: TGTGCCAGCAGCTTGCTATCAGGGAGCAATCAGCCCCAGCATTTT.

CDR3 nucleotides: TGTGCCAGTAGTATAGTGAGGACTTTCAAAGGAGATACGCAGTATTTT. Its translation: CASSIVRTFKGDTQYF. V usage is TRBV19 and J usage is TRBJ2-3, with D maybe TRBD2 (5 bases). From germline, CDR1 is LNHDA and CDR2 SQIVND (reference sequence). The CDR3 runs to 16 residues. The germline V and J ends were trimmed by 1 base and 5 bases, with 16 bases remaining between them.

This clone has a handful of counts. This chain connects TRBV9 to TRBJ2-1; TRBD2 aligns across 13 bases. The trim removed 3 bases at V and 9 bases at J, leaving 3 bases unmatched. The CDR3 sequence is 14 residues long. Germline CDR1 and CDR2: SGDLS and YYNGEE. The CDR3 is CASSGGLAGREQFF. In DNA form, the CDR3 reads TGTGCCAGCAGCGGGGGACTAGCGGGACGTGAGCAGTTCTTC.

The chain employs TRBV5-5 and TRBJ2-3; tentative D call: TRBD2 (5 bases). Germline CDR1 and CDR2: SGHKS and YYEKEE (reference sequence). This CDR3 spans 14 amino acids. Trimming shortened V by 6 bases and J by 1 base, and 12 bases separated the two germline ends. Here the CDR3 DNA reads TGTGCCAGCATCCCCGCTAGCCGCACAGATACGCAGTATTTT. Protein sequence: CASIPASRTDTQYF.

The J gene is TRBJ1-1, the V gene TRBV27; 9 bases align to TRBD1. The V gene end was trimmed by 4 bases and the J gene end by 3 bases; junction bases not matched to a gene: 9. The CDR3 consists of 16 residues. Per germline, CDR1 MNHEY and CDR2 SMNVEV (reference sequence). The CDR3 nucleotides are TGTGCCAGCAGTTCCCTACCTGGGACAGGGCACACTGAAGCTTTCTTT. Encoded protein: CASSSLPGTGHTEAFF.

The chain recombines TRBV14 with TRBJ1-6; D perhaps matches TRBD1 (5 bases). Trimming left V 0 bases short and J 6 bases short, with 9 bases between. The CDR3 runs 15 residues. Germline lookup yields CDR1 SGHDN and CDR2 FVKESK. Here the CDR3 reads CASSQELGPNSPLHF. CDR3 coding DNA: TGTGCCAGCAGCCAAGAGCTGGGGCCTAATTCACCCCTCCACTTT.

The chain recombines TRBV11-2 with TRBJ2-7; weak D call: TRBD1 (6 bases). The V gene lost 2 bases and the J gene lost 2 bases, with 13 bases spanning the gap. Germline V gene sequence: CDR1 SGHAT, CDR2 FQNNGV. The CDR3 length is 15 residues. CDR3 nucleotide sequence: TGTGCCAGCAGCTTACAGGGGAATAGCGCCTACGAGCAGTACTTC. Encoded protein: CASSLQGNSAYEQYF. Full variable domain (missing parts from reference TRBV11-2 and TRBJ2-7): EAGVAQSPRYKIIEKRQSVAFWCNPISGHATLYWYQQILGQGPKLLIQFQNNGVVDDSQLPKDRFSAERLKGVDSTLKIQPAKLEDSAVYLCASSLQGNSAYEQYFGPGTRLTVT.

J is TRBJ2-7 and V is TRBV9; 7 nucleotides match TRBD2. Trimming cost V 0 bases and J 7 bases; bases outside gene matches: 1. Germline V gene sequence: CDR1 SGDLS, CDR2 YYNGEE. CDR3 size: 12 residues. In nucleotides, the CDR3 is TGTGCCAGCAGCGTAGGAGCGGGGGAGCAGTACTTC. Translated: CASSVGAGEQYF.

The V gene is TRBV19, the J gene TRBJ1-2; no definite D call. The germline gives CDR1 LNHDA, CDR2 SQIVND (reference sequence). The CDR3 length is 16 residues. V was pared by 4 bases and J by 0 bases, with 15 bases between. The CDR3 here is CASSNPSSGANYGYTF. The CDR3 DNA is TGTGCCAGTAGTAACCCTTCGAGTGGAGCTAACTATGGCTACACCTTC.

This clone is a singleton in its sample. The chain links TRBV7-6 to TRBJ2-7; 10 bases map to TRBD1. V was clipped by 0 bases and J by 5 bases; unmatched bases: 1. In germline, CDR1 is SGHVS, CDR2 FNYEAQ. CDR3 length: 14 residues. In DNA form, the CDR3 reads TGTGCCAGCAGCTTAGCGACAGGGGGCCACGAGCAGTACTTC. The encoded protein is CASSLATGGHEQYF.

V usage is TRBV5-1 and J usage is TRBJ2-1; D perhaps matches TRBD1 (6 bases). This CDR3 comprises 14 residues. V lost 0 bases and J lost 3, with 7 bases in between. Germline V gene data show CDR1 as SGHRS and CDR2 as YFSETQ. CDR3 DNA sequence: TGCGCCAGCAGCTTGGGACAGGTCTACAATGAGCAGTTCTTC. Protein: CASSLGQVYNEQFF.

In DNA form, the CDR3 reads TGCAGCGTGCGTAGGAGGGGCACCTATGGCTACACCTTC. Translating gives CSVRRRGTYGYTF. This rearrangement joins TRBV29-1 to TRBJ1-2; TRBD1 is a possible D gene (5 bases). Trimming took 6 bases from V and 4 from J, leaving 15 bases between them. Germline V gives CDR1 SQVTM, CDR2 ANQGSEA. There are 13 residues in the CDR3.

This chain connects TRBV24-1 to TRBJ1-4, with TRBD1 matching 8 bases. The CDR3 extends over 15 amino acids. J gave up 5 bases and V 4 bases, and 5 bases lay outside the gene matches. Germline CDR1 reads KGHDR; CDR2 reads SFDVKD. The CDR3 DNA sequence: TGTGCCACCAGTGACAACAGGGGGGGCAATGAAAAACTGTTTTTT. This translates into CATSDNRGGNEKLFF.